This T cell receptor beta chain came from a study of shared clonotypes between healthy human individuals. Only in-frame clones appear in the TCRdb table, and some are missing; sequencing was by immunoSEQ multiplex PCR. The repertoire holds roughly 1 million clones, with approximately 78% as singletons. The germline gives CDR1 SGHNT, CDR2 YYREEE (reference sequence). The CDR3 covers 14 residues. Trimming stripped 3 bases from V and 4 bases from J, with 12 bases between. The V gene is TRBV5-4, the J gene TRBJ2-3; D remains unclear. The sample consisted of memory CD4+ T cells from PBMCs. The subset is: CD45RA-negative fraction. The sequence was obtained from a man aged 18 to 29 in good health. Some clones in this sample may be carry-over from other donors' samples. CDR3 coding DNA: TGTGCCAGCAGCTCCTCTCGGTTTTCAGATACGCAGTATTTT. Protein product: CASSSSRFSDTQYF.